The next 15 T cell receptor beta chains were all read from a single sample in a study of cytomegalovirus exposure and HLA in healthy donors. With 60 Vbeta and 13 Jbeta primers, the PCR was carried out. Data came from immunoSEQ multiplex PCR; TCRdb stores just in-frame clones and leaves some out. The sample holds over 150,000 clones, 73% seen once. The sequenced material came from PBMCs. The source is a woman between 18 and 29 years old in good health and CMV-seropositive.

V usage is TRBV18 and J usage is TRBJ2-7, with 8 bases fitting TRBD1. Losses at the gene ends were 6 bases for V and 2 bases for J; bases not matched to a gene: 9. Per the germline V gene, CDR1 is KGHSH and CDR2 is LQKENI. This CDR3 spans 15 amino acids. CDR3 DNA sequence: TGTGCCAGCTCGCCATCGACAGGGGTGGCCTACGAGCAGTACTTC. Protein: CASSPSTGVAYEQYF. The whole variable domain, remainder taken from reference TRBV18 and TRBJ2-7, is NAGVMQNPRHLVRRRGQEARLRCSPMKGHSHVYWYRQLPEEGLKFMVYLQKENIIDESGMPKERFSAEFPKEGPSILRIQQVVRGDSAAYFCASSPSTGVAYEQYFGPGTRLTVT.

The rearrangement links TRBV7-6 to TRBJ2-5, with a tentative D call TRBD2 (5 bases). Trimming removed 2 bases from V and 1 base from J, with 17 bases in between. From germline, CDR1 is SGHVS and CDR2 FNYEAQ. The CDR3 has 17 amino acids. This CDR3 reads CASSLYAGGYLQETQYF. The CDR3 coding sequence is TGTGCCAGCAGCTTATATGCAGGAGGCTACCTCCAAGAGACCCAGTACTTC.

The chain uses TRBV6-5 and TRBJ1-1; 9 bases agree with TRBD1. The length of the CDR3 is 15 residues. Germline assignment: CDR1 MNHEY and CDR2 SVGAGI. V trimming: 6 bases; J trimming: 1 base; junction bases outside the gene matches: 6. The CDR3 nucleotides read TGTGCCAGCAGGAGAGAGACAGGGGGGAACACTGAAGCTTTCTTT. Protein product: CASRRETGGNTEAFF.

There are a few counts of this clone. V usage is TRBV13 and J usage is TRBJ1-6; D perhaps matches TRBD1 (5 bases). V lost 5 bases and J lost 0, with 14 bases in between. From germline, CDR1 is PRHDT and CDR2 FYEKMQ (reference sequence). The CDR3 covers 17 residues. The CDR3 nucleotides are TGTGCCAGCAGCCCCTACACAGGAAGCTCCTATAATTCACCCCTCCACTTT. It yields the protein CASSPYTGSSYNSPLHF.

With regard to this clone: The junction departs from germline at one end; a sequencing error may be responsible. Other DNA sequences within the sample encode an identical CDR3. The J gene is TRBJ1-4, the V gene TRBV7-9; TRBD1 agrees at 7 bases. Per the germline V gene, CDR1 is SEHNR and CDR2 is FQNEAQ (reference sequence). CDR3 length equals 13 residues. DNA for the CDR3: TGTGCCAGTAGCTTACAGGGGAATGAAAAACTGTTTTTT. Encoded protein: CASSLQGNEKLFF.

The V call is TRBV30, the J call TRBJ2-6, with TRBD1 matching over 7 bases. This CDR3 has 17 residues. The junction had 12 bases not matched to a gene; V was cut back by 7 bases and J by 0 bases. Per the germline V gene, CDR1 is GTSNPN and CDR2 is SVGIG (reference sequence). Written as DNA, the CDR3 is TGTGCCTCCCCCCGGGACAGCAGCCTCTCTGGGGCCAACGTCCTGACTTTC. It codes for CASPRDSSLSGANVLTF.

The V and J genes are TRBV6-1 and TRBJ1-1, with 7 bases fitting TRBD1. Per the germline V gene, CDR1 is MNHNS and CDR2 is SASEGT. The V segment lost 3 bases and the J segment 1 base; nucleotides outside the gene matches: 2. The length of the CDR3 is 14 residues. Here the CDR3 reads CASSEGQWNTEAFF. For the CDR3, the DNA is TGTGCCAGCAGTGAGGGACAGTGGAACACTGAAGCTTTCTTT.

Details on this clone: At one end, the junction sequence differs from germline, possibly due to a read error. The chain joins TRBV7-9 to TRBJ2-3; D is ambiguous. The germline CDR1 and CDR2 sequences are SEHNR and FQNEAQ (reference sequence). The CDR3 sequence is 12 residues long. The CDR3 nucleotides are TGTTCCAGCAGCTTCGTCACAGATACGCAGTATTTT. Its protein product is CSSSFVTDTQYF.

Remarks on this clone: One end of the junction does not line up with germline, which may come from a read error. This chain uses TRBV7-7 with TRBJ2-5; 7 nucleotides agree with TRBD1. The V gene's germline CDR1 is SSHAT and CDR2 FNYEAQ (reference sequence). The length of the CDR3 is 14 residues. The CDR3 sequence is CASSSTGDQETQYF. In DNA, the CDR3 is TGTGCTAGCAGCTCTACAGGGGATCAAGAGACCCAGTACTTC.

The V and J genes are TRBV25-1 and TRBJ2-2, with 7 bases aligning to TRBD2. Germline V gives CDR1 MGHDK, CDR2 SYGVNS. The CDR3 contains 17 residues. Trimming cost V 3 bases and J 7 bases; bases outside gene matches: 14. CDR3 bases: TGTGCCAGCAGTGATTCACCCGGGGAGGGGCGGGTCGGGGAGCTGTTTTTT. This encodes CASSDSPGEGRVGELFF.

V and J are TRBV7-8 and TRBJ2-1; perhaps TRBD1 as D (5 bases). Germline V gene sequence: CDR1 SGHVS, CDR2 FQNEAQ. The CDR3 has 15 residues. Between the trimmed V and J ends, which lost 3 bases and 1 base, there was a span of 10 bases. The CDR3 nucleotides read TGTGCCAGCAGCTTTAGCAGGGTGTCCTACAATGAGCAGTTCTTC. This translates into CASSFSRVSYNEQFF.

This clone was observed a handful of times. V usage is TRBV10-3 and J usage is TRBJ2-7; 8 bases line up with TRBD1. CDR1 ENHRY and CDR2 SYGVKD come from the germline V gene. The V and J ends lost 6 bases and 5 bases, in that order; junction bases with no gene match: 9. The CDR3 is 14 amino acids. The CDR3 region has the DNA TGTGCCATCAGCTCCCTGACAGGGGCCAACGAGCAGTACTTC. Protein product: CAISSLTGANEQYF.

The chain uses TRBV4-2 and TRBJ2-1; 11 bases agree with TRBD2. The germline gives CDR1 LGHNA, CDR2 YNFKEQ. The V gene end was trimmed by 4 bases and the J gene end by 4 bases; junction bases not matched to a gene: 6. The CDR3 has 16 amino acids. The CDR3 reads CASSPNPSGGYNEQFF. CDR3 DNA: TGTGCCAGCAGCCCCAATCCTAGCGGGGGGTACAATGAGCAGTTCTTC.

The CDR3 coding sequence is TGTGCCAGCAGAAGGGGACAGACGAACACTGAAGCTTTCTTT. It yields the protein CASRRGQTNTEAFF. The J gene is TRBJ1-1, the V gene TRBV14; TRBD1 matches at 7 bases. After removal of 6 bases from V and 1 base from J, the junction contained 5 bases not matched to a gene. This CDR3 has 14 residues. Germline CDR1 reads SGHDN; CDR2 reads FVKESK.

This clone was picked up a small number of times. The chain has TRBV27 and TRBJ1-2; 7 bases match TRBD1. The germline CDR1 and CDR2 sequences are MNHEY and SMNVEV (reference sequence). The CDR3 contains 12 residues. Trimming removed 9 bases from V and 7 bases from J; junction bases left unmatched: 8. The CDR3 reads CASRSGGIGYTF. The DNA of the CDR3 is TGTGCCAGTCGCTCAGGGGGAATTGGCTACACCTTC.